The clone carrying this T cell receptor (beta chain) was recorded many times. Its antigen is unidentified. This sample is drawn from a study of Graves' ophthalmopathy and Graves' hyperthyroidism. General study results and limits: Blood also harbored most expanded thyroid clonotypes above 0.001 frequency.

Amplification from RNA transcripts yielded the TCR beta CDR3 regions. HTBI-primed first-round RT-PCR preceded second-round multiplex PCR. TCRdb itself ran the multiplex PCR reads through MiXCR, one entry per CDR3 protein. The data contain 350,000 to 400,000 distinct CDR3 sequences, about 18% of them seen just once; the ten biggest clones take up 1.6%. CDR1 is SGHAT, CDR2 FQNNGV, per germline. J gave up 4 bases and V 6 bases, and 6 bases lay outside the gene matches. The CDR3 consists of 13 residues. Ophthalmopathy in the donors was of moderate-to-severe activity, with CAS ≥3, NOSPECS ≥4 and duration under 3 months. PBMCs originated in 8.5 to 10 ml of fresh peripheral blood.

The chain couples TRBV11-2 to TRBJ2-7; 7 positions agree with TRBD1. Sequencing used peripheral blood. This clonotype was sampled from a woman between 18 and 29 years old with Graves' ophthalmopathy. CDR3 coding DNA: TGTGCCAGCAGTCTTGACAGGGAATACGAGCAGTACTTC. It yields the protein CASSLDREYEQYF.